This T cell receptor (beta chain) was obtained from a study of blood T cell repertoires in COVID-19. Study-level information: Some COVID-19 samples were acute and others convalescent; all came from the United States, Italy and Spain.

In the authors' methods: Cell counts per sample came from amplifying reference gene primers. The method was immunoSEQ multiplex PCR; TCRdb's version includes in-frame clones alone and lacks a portion of them. The V and J calls and clone size come from that table; D and trimming were worked out from the DNA. There are roughly 80,000 clones in the sample; 80% occur only once, and over 5.5% lies in the top ten. The CDR3 covers 13 residues. Germline values: CDR1 MGHDK, CDR2 SYGVNS. V shed 7 bases and J shed 6 bases, with 13 bases lying between them. The sample comprised peripheral blood. The receptor comes from a man aged 60 to 75 with active or convalescent COVID-19. The chain has TRBV25-1 and TRBJ2-1; possible D gene TRBD2, 7 bases. CDR3 loop: CASTGGAGNEQFF. CDR3 sequence (DNA): TGTGCCAGCACTGGGGGGGCCGGCAATGAGCAGTTCTTC.